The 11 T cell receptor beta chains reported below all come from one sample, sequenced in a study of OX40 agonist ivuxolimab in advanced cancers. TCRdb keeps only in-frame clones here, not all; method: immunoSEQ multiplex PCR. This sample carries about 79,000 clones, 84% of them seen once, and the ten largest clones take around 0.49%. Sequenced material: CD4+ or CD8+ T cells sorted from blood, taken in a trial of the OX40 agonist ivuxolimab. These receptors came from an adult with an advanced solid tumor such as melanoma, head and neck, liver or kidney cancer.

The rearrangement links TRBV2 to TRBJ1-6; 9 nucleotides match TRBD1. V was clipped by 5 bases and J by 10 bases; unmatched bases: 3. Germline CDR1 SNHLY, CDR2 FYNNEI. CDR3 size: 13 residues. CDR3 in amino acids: CASSLGTGSPLHF. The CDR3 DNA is TGTGCCAGCAGTCTGGGGACAGGGTCACCCCTCCACTTT. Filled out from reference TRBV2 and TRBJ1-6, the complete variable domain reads EPEVTQTPSHQVTQMGQEVILRCVPISNHLYFYWYRQILGQKVEFLVSFYNNEISEKSEIFDDQFSVERPDGSNFTLKIRSTKLEDSAMYFCASSLGTGSPLHFGNGTRLTVT.

CDR3 nucleotide sequence: TGTGCCAGCAGCTCGGGACCTTGGGGCACTGAAGCTTTCTTT. It encodes CASSSGPWGTEAFF. The V call is TRBV7-9, the J call TRBJ1-1; D is perhaps TRBD1 (5 bases). Germline V lookup: CDR1 SEHNR, CDR2 FQNEAQ (reference sequence). Trimming removed 4 bases at V and 4 bases at J, with 13 bases between. The CDR3 covers 14 residues.

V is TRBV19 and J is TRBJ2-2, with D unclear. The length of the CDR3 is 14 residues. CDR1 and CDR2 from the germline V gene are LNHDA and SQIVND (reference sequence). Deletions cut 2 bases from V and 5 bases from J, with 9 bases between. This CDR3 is CASSIRSQTGELFF. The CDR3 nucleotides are TGTGCCAGTAGTATAAGGTCTCAAACCGGGGAGCTGTTTTTT.

For the CDR3, the DNA is TGTGCCAGCAGCCCAGTAAAAGGTAGCACAGATACGCAGTATTTT. This sequence encodes CASSPVKGSTDTQYF. This rearrangement joins TRBV11-2 to TRBJ2-3; no firm D call. Germline assignment: CDR1 SGHAT and CDR2 FQNNGV. This CDR3 has 15 residues. The V and J ends lost 5 bases and 0 bases respectively, with 12 bases between them.

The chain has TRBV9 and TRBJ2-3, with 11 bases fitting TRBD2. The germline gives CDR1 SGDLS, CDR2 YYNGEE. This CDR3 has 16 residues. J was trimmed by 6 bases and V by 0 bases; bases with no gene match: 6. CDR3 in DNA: TGTGCCAGCAGCGTAGCACTAGCGGGGGCGGGGGATACGCAGTATTTT. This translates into CASSVALAGAGDTQYF.

The CDR3: CASSLGLPIETQYF. CDR3 DNA sequence: TGTGCCAGCAGCTTGGGACTCCCGATAGAGACCCAGTACTTC. This rearrangement joins TRBV2 to TRBJ2-5; maybe TRBD2 (6 bases). V was clipped by 6 bases and J by 4 bases, with 15 bases between them. CDR1 and CDR2 from the germline V gene are SNHLY and FYNNEI. The CDR3 extends over 14 amino acids.

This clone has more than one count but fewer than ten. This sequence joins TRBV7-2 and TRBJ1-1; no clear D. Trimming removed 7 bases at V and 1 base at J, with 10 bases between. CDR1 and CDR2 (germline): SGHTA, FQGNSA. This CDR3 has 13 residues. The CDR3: CASTRDRNTEAFF. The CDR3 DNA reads TGTGCCAGCACCCGAGACCGGAACACTGAAGCTTTCTTT. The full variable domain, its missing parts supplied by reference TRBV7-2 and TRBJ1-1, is GAGVSQSPSNKVTEKGKDVELRCDPISGHTALYWYRQSLGQGLEFLIYFQGNSAPDKSGLPSDRFSAERTGGSVSTLTIQRTQQEDSAVYLCASTRDRNTEAFFGQGTRLTVV.

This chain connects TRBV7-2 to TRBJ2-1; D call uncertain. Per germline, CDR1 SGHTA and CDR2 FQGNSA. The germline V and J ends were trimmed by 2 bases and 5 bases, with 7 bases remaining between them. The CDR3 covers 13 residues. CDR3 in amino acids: CASSLNANNEQFF. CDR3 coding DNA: TGTGCCAGCAGCTTAAACGCAAACAATGAGCAGTTCTTC.

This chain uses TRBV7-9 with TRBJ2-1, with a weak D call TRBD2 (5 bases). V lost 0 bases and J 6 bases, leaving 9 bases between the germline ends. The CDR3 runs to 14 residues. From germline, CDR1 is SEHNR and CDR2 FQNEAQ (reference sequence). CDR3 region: CASSLAASLNEQFF. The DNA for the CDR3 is TGTGCCAGCAGCTTAGCCGCTAGCCTCAATGAGCAGTTCTTC.

The CDR3, as DNA: TGTGCCAGCAGTGAACAGGACAATGAGCAGTTCTTC. It translates to CASSEQDNEQFF. The chain has TRBV2 and TRBJ2-1; no clear D gene. The CDR3 runs 12 residues. The germline gives CDR1 SNHLY, CDR2 FYNNEI. V dropped 2 bases and J dropped 5 bases, with 4 bases sitting between them.

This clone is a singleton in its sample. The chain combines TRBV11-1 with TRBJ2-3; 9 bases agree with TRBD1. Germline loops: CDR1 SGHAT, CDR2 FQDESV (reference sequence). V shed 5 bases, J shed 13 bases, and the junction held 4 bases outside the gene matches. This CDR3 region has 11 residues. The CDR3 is CASSHRDREYF. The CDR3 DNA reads TGTGCCAGCAGCCACCGGGACAGGGAGTATTTT.